What follows is one T cell receptor beta chain and its context. Under the authors' procedure: Amplification from reference gene primers served as the basis for estimated nucleated cell counts. Profiled with immunoSEQ multiplex PCR; TCRdb holds only in-frame clones, not every one. V, J and clone size are those of that table, while D and trimming were read from the DNA. The sample lists hundreds of thousands of clones; around 86% were seen once. Germline V gene lookup returns CDR1 LGHNA and CDR2 YNFKEQ. With V trimmed by 0 bases and J by 2 bases, 8 bases remained unmatched. The CDR3 length is 18 residues. This sample is part of a study of blood T cell repertoires in COVID-19. Study summary: Specimens from acute and convalescent COVID-19 originated in the United States, Italy and Spain. T cells, B-cell-depleted T cells, or PBMCs provided the cDNA or gDNA that served as material.

The material sequenced was peripheral blood. The sequence derives from a woman aged 25 to 39 with active or convalescent COVID-19. The chain has TRBV4-2 and TRBJ2-1, with 9 bases lining up with TRBD2. The chain's CDR3 is CASSQEGGPSGAYNEQFF. In nucleotides, the CDR3 is TGTGCCAGCAGCCAAGAGGGGGGCCCTAGCGGGGCCTACAATGAGCAGTTCTTC.